The 20 T cell receptor beta chains listed next were all sequenced from one sample in a study of blood T cell repertoires in COVID-19. Generated by immunoSEQ multiplex PCR, the TCRdb table keeps only in-frame clones and is missing some. The sample includes 55,000 to 90,000 clones, more than 75% of them seen just once. The sequencing input was peripheral blood. The source is a woman in her 70s with acute or convalescent COVID-19.

V gene TRBV5-4 combines with J gene TRBJ2-7, with D possibly TRBD1 on 5 matching bases. Trimming removed 0 bases at V and 6 bases at J, with 16 bases between. The germline V gene encodes CDR1 SGHNT and CDR2 YYREEE (reference sequence). This CDR3 is 15 amino acids long. The CDR3 here is CASSLEGRVEAEQYF. CDR3 DNA: TGTGCCAGCAGCTTGGAGGGCAGGGTTGAGGCCGAGCAGTACTTC.

The CDR3 DNA reads TGTGCCACCAGTGATAGGATGCAGGGGAATGAGCAGTTCTTC. Amino acid sequence: CATSDRMQGNEQFF. The chain combines TRBV24-1 with TRBJ2-1; possibly TRBD1 for D (6 bases). Germline values: CDR1 KGHDR, CDR2 SFDVKD. This CDR3 region has 14 residues. The V and J ends lost 3 bases and 7 bases respectively, with 12 bases between them.

V usage is TRBV12-3 or TRBV12-4 and J usage is TRBJ2-7, with TRBD1 as a possible D gene (6 bases). The CDR3 has 11 residues. V was pared by 3 bases and J by 7 bases, with 7 bases between. In DNA form, the CDR3 reads TGTGCCAGCAGTTTTGGACAGGAGCAGTACTTC. It specifies CASSFGQEQYF.

This rearrangement joins TRBV11-2 to TRBJ2-1; weak D call: TRBD1 (6 bases). The length of the CDR3 is 13 residues. CDR1 is SGHAT, CDR2 FQNNGV, per germline. The V gene lost 5 bases and the J gene lost 9 bases, with 14 bases spanning the gap. CDR3 sequence reads: CASSTTGIAEQFF. The CDR3 region has the DNA TGTGCCAGCAGCACAACAGGGATCGCTGAGCAGTTCTTC.

The rearrangement uses TRBV5-1 and TRBJ2-1; the match to TRBD2 covers 10 bases. With V trimmed by 4 bases and J by 3 bases, 10 bases remained unmatched. This CDR3 is built from 17 residues. Germline V gene lookup returns CDR1 SGHRS and CDR2 YFSETQ. The CDR3 region has the DNA TGCGCCAGCAGCCCGCGGGGAGCGGGGGGGATCTACAATGAGCAGTTCTTC. Translation: CASSPRGAGGIYNEQFF.

In this sample, this clone turned up a few times. The CDR3 bases are TGCGCCAGCAGCCCGTCCGGGACAATCACCGGGGAGCTGTTTTTT. Residues: CASSPSGTITGELFF. V is TRBV4-3 and J is TRBJ2-2; a possible D gene is TRBD1 (6 bases). This CDR3 spans 15 amino acids. Germline assignment: CDR1 LGHNA and CDR2 YSLEER. Trimming took off 4 bases at V and 4 bases at J, with 13 bases between the two ends.

The genes are TRBV6-2 or TRBV6-3 and TRBJ2-5; D is unclear. CDR1 is MNHEY and CDR2 is SVGEGT in the germline V gene. V was clipped by 2 bases and J by 9 bases, with 10 bases between them. The CDR3 consists of 12 residues. CDR3 loop: CASSYPVPSQYF. CDR3 bases: TGTGCCAGCAGTTACCCGGTTCCCTCCCAGTACTTC.

CDR3: CASLEQGSSRTGELFF. The CDR3 DNA sequence: TGTGCCAGCTTGGAACAGGGCAGTTCGAGGACCGGGGAGCTGTTTTTT. The chain carries TRBV6-6 and TRBJ2-2, with a possible D match to TRBD1 (6 bases). The CDR3 length is 16 residues. From germline, CDR1 is MNHNY and CDR2 SVGAGI (reference sequence). V gave up 8 bases and J gave up 5 bases, with 21 bases separating them.

This rearrangement joins TRBV27 to TRBJ2-7; 9 nucleotides align to TRBD1. Germline V gene data show CDR1 as MNHEY and CDR2 as SMNVEV (reference sequence). J lost 0 bases, V lost 6 bases, and 6 bases had no gene match. This CDR3 is 15 amino acids long. The CDR3 reads CASRPTGGRSYEQYF. In DNA form, the CDR3 reads TGTGCCAGCAGGCCGACAGGGGGTCGCTCCTACGAGCAGTACTTC.

The table lists this clone with a count of one. The rearrangement links TRBV5-1 to TRBJ2-1, with TRBD1 matching over 7 bases. The germline V gene has CDR1 SGHRS and CDR2 YFSETQ. This CDR3 contains 15 residues. Losses at the gene ends were 0 bases for V and 2 bases for J; bases not matched to a gene: 2. The CDR3 loop reads CASSLAQGPYNEQFF. The CDR3 DNA is TGCGCCAGCAGCTTGGCACAGGGGCCCTACAATGAGCAGTTCTTC.

J is TRBJ2-3 and V is TRBV5-4; D may be TRBD2 (5 bases). Trimming removed 0 bases at V and 6 bases at J, with 11 bases between. Germline-derived CDR1 and CDR2 are SGHNT and YYREEE (reference sequence). The CDR3 has 14 amino acids. This CDR3 reads CASSLVERPDTQYF. As DNA, the CDR3 is TGTGCCAGCAGCTTGGTCGAGCGGCCGGATACGCAGTATTTT.

The chain has TRBV11-2 and TRBJ2-5, with 11 positions matching TRBD2. The V gene's germline CDR1 is SGHAT and CDR2 FQNNGV. V shed 5 bases and J 1 base; nucleotides not matched to a gene: 9. This CDR3 is 17 amino acids long. The CDR3 sequence: CASSALPGTSGQETQYF. The CDR3, as DNA: TGTGCCAGCAGCGCCCTTCCCGGGACTAGCGGCCAAGAGACCCAGTACTTC.

DNA of the CDR3: TGCAGCGTTGAGACGACAGGGTACACTGAAGCTTTCTTT. This translates into CSVETTGYTEAFF. V usage is TRBV29-1 and J usage is TRBJ1-1; 7 positions agree with TRBD1. With 3 bases clipped from V and 3 bases from J, the junction kept 4 bases outside the gene matches. There are 13 residues in the CDR3. CDR1 and CDR2 from the germline V gene are SQVTM and ANQGSEA.

This chain uses TRBV5-6 with TRBJ2-5; TRBD1 matches at 7 bases. The CDR3 extends over 14 amino acids. CDR1 and CDR2 (germline): SGHDT, YYEEEE. V trimming: 2 bases; J trimming: 5 bases; junction bases outside the gene matches: 6. In DNA, the CDR3 is TGTGCCAGCAGCTTAGGGGGCTTGGGCGAGACCCAGTACTTC. As protein: CASSLGGLGETQYF.

V is TRBV6-1 and J is TRBJ2-7; a possible D gene is TRBD2 (6 bases). CDR1 MNHNS and CDR2 SASEGT come from the germline V gene. CDR3 length equals 14 residues. V lost 2 bases to trimming and J lost 2 bases, with 10 bases between them. In nucleotides, the CDR3 is TGTGCCAGCAGTGAATCGGGGGATACCTACGAGCAGTACTTC. Amino acids: CASSESGDTYEQYF.

The V call is TRBV10-1, the J call TRBJ2-1; the D is unclear. CDR1 and CDR2 (germline): WNHNN, SYGVQD (reference sequence). Trimming removed 6 bases at V and 0 bases at J, with 12 bases between. The CDR3 loop spans 15 amino acids. CDR3 nucleotide sequence: TGCGCCAGCAGCGCCGTGAGGAGCTCCTACAATGAGCAGTTCTTC. It translates to CASSAVRSSYNEQFF.

The CDR3 loop reads CASSAGTGVGTEAFF. The CDR3 DNA follows: TGTGCCAGCAGCGCCGGGACAGGGGTCGGCACTGAAGCTTTCTTT. V usage is TRBV7-2 and J usage is TRBJ1-1; 10 positions agree with TRBD1. The CDR3 is 15 residues long. V trimming: 5 bases; J trimming: 4 bases; junction bases outside the gene matches: 7. CDR1 is SGHTA and CDR2 is FQGNSA in the germline V gene. Drawing the rest from reference TRBV7-2 and TRBJ1-1, the complete variable domain is GAGVSQSPSNKVTEKGKDVELRCDPISGHTALYWYRQSLGQGLEFLIYFQGNSAPDKSGLPSDRFSAERTGGSVSTLTIQRTQQEDSAVYLCASSAGTGVGTEAFFGQGTRLTVV.

J is TRBJ2-5 and V is TRBV18; 9 positions agree with TRBD2. CDR3 size: 15 residues. V dropped 2 bases and J dropped 5; count of bases not matched to a gene: 6. Germline V lookup: CDR1 KGHSH, CDR2 LQKENI. The CDR3 sequence: CASSPRAGGLETQYF. The CDR3 region has the DNA TGTGCCAGCTCACCAAGGGCGGGGGGGCTTGAGACCCAGTACTTC.

CDR3 DNA: TGTGCCAGCAGCTTACAGGGGTCCCGGGAGACCCAGTACTTC. Protein: CASSLQGSRETQYF. The chain combines TRBV7-9 with TRBJ2-5, with D possibly matching TRBD1 (6 bases). Trimming cost V 2 bases and J 5 bases, with 12 bases left between them. Looked up from germline, CDR1 is SEHNR and CDR2 is FQNEAQ (reference sequence). The CDR3 is 14 amino acids.

In this sample, this clone turned up a few times. V and J are TRBV2 and TRBJ2-3; maybe TRBD2 (5 bases). Per the germline V gene, CDR1 is SNHLY and CDR2 is FYNNEI. The CDR3 has 13 amino acids. V was trimmed by 8 bases and J by 1 base, leaving 10 bases between them. Written as DNA, the CDR3 is TGTGCCAGCGGTCGGGGAGGCACAGATACGCAGTATTTT. This encodes CASGRGGTDTQYF.